This T cell receptor (beta chain) derives from a study of blood T cell repertoires in COVID-19. Study-level information: Samples taken during acute and convalescent COVID-19 were collected in the United States, Italy and Spain. T cells, B-cell-depleted T cells, or PBMCs supplied cDNA or gDNA.

In the original workflow: Reference gene primers were amplified, and this amplification served to estimate nucleated cell counts. Here immunoSEQ multiplex PCR was the method, and the copy in TCRdb shows in-frame clones only, minus some. The V and J calls and the clone size are those of that table, but D and trimming were determined from the DNA. The sample includes 200,000 to 250,000 clones, about four fifths of them seen just once. CDR3 size: 15 residues. Germline CDR1 is SGHRS and CDR2 is YFSETQ. The V end lost 0 bases, the J end lost 7 bases, and 16 bases lay between the germline ends. This clonotype originated in a woman aged 50 to 60 with active or convalescent COVID-19. Source material: peripheral blood. The chain joins TRBV5-1 to TRBJ1-2; D call uncertain. The CDR3 reads CASSLGGSDLAGYTF. The CDR3 DNA follows: TGCGCCAGCAGCTTGGGGGGATCGGACCTAGCTGGCTACACCTTC.